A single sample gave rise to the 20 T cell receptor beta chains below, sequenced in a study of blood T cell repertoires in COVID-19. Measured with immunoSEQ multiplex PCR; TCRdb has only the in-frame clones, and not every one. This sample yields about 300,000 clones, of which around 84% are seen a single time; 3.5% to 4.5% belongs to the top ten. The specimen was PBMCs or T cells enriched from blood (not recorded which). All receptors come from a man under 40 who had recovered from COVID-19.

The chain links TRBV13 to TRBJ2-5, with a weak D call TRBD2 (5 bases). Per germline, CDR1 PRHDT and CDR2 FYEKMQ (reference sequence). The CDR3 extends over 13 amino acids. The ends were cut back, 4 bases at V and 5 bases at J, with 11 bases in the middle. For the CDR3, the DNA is TGTGCCAGCAGCTCCGATTCGGGGGAGACCCAGTACTTC. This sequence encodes CASSSDSGETQYF.

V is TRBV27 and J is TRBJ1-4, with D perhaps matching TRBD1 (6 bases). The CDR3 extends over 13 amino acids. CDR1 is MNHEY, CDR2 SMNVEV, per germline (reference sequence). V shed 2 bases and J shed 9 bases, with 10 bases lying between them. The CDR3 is CASSLNGQQKLFF. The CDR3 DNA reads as TGTGCCAGCAGTTTAAACGGACAGCAAAAACTGTTTTTT.

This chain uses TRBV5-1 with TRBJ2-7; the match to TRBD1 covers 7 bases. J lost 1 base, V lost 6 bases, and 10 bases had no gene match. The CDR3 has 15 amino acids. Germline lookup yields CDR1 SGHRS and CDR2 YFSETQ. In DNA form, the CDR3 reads TGCGCCAGCACAGATACAGGGGAAGGGTCCTACGAGCAGTACTTC. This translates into CASTDTGEGSYEQYF.

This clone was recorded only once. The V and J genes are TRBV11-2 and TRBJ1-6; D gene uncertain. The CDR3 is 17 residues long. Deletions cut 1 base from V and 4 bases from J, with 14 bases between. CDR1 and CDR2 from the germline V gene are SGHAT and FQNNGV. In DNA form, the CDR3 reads TGTGCCAGCAGCTTAGCCTCGACAAAGTCTTATAATTCACCCCTCCACTTT. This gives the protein CASSLASTKSYNSPLHF.

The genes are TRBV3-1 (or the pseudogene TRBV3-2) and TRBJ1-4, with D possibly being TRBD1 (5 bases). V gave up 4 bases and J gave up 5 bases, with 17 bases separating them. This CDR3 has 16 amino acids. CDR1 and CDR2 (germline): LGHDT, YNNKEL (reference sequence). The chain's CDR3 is CASSPNSGFGNEKLFF. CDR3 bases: TGTGCCAGCAGCCCGAACTCAGGGTTCGGGAATGAAAAACTGTTTTTT.

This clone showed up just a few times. The CDR3 DNA is TGCGCCAGCAGCCACCAGGGGACCCGAGGCAATCAGCCCCAGCATTTT. It yields the protein CASSHQGTRGNQPQHF. The V and J genes are TRBV4-1 and TRBJ1-5, with D maybe TRBD1 (6 bases). CDR1 is MGHRA and CDR2 is YSYEKL in the germline V gene. This CDR3 contains 16 residues. V lost 3 bases and J 2 bases, leaving 14 bases between the germline ends.

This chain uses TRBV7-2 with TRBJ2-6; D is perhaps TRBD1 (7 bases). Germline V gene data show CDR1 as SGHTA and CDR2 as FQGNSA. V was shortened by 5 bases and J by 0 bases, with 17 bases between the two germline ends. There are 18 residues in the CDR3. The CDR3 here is CASSGKGRGDSGANVLTF. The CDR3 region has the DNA TGTGCCAGCAGCGGAAAAGGCAGGGGGGACTCTGGGGCCAACGTCCTGACTTTC.

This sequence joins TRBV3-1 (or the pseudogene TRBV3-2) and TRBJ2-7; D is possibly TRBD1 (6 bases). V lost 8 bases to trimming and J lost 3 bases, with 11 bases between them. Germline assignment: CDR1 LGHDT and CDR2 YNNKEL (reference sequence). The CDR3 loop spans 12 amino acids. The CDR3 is CASARGGYEQYF. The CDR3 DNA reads TGTGCCAGCGCCCGAGGGGGCTACGAGCAGTACTTC.

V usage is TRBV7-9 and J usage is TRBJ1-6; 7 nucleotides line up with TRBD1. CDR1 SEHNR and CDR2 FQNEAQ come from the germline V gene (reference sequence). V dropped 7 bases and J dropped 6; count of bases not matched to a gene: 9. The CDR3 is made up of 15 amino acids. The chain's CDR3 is CASTLIGDSNSPLHF. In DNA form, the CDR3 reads TGTGCCAGCACCCTAATAGGGGACAGTAATTCACCCCTCCACTTT.

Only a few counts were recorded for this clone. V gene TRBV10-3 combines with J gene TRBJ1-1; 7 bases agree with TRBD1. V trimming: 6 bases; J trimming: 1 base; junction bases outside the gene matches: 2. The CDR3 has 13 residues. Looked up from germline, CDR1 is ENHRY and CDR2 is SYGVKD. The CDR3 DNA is TGTGCCATCAGAGGGGGCGCGAACACTGAAGCTTTCTTT. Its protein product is CAIRGGANTEAFF.

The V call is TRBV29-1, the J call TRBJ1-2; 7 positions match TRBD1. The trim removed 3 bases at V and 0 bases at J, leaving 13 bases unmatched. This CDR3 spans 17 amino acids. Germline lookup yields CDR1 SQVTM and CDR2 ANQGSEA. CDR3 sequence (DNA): TGCAGCGTTGACAGCCCGGGACAGCCTAACGCTAACTATGGCTACACCTTC. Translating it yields CSVDSPGQPNANYGYTF.

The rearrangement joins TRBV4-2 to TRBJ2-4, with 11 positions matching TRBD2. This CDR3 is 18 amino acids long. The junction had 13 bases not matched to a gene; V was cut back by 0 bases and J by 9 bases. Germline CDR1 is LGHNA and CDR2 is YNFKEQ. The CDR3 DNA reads TGTGCCAGCAGCCAAGATTACGGTAGCGGGAGGGTAGATGGCATTCAGTACTTC. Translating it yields CASSQDYGSGRVDGIQYF.

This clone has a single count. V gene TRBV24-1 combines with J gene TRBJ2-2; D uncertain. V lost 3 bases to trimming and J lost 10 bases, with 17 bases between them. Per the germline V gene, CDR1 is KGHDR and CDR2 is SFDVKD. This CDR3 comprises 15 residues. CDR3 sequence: CATSDLDQNPMELFF. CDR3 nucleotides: TGTGCCACCAGTGATCTAGACCAAAACCCCATGGAGCTGTTTTTT.

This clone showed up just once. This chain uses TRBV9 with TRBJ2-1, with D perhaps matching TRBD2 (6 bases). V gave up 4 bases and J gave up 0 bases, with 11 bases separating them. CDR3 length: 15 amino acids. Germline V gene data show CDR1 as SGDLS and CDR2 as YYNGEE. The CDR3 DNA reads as TGTGCCAGCAGCTCTCGGGGGAGCTCCTACAATGAGCAGTTCTTC. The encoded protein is CASSSRGSSYNEQFF.

The CDR3 here is CASSPGQGQNTIYF. DNA for the CDR3: TGCGCCAGCAGCCCGGGACAGGGGCAAAACACCATATATTTT. This rearrangement joins TRBV5-1 to TRBJ1-3, with 10 bases matching TRBD1. The germline V gene encodes CDR1 SGHRS and CDR2 YFSETQ. The CDR3 contains 14 residues. J gave up 6 bases and V 4 bases, and 4 bases lay outside the gene matches.

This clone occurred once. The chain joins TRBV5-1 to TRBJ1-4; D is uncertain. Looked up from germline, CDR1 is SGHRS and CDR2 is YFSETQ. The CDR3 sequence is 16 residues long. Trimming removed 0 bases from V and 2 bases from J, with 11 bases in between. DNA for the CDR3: TGCGCCAGCAGCTTGGTGGCCTCAGGCACTAATGAAAAACTGTTTTTT. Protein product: CASSLVASGTNEKLFF.

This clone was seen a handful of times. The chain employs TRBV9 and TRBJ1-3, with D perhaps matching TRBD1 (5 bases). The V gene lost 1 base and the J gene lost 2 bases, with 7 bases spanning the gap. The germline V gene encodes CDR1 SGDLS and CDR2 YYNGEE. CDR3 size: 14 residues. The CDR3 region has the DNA TGTGCCAGCAGCGTAAGCAGGGCTGGAAACACCATATATTTT. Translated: CASSVSRAGNTIYF. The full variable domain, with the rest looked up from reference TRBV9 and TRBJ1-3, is DSGVTQTPKHLITATGQRVTLRCSPRSGDLSVYWYQQSLDQGLQFLIQYYNGEERAKGNILERFSAQQFPDLHSELNLSSLELGDSALYFCASSVSRAGNTIYFGEGSWLTVV.

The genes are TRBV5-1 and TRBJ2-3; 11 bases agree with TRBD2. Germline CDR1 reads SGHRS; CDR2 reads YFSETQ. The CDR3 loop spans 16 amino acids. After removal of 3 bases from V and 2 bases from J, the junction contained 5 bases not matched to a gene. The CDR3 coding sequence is TGCGCCAGCAGCTCCAGGACTAGCGGGTACACAGATACGCAGTATTTT. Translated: CASSSRTSGYTDTQYF.

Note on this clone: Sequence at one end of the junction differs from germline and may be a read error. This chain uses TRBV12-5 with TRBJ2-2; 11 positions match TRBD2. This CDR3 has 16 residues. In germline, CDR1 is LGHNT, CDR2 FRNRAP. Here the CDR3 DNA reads TGTGCTAGTGGTTTATATAGCGGGAGGGTCACCGGGGGGCTGTTTTTT. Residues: CASGLYSGRVTGGLFF.

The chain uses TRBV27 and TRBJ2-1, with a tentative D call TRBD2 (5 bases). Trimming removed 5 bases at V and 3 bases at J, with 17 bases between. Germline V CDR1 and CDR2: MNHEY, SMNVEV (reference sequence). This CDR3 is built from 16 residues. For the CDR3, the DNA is TGTGCCAGCAGTCTGGGAGCCGGAGCGGACTACAATGAGCAGTTCTTC. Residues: CASSLGAGADYNEQFF.